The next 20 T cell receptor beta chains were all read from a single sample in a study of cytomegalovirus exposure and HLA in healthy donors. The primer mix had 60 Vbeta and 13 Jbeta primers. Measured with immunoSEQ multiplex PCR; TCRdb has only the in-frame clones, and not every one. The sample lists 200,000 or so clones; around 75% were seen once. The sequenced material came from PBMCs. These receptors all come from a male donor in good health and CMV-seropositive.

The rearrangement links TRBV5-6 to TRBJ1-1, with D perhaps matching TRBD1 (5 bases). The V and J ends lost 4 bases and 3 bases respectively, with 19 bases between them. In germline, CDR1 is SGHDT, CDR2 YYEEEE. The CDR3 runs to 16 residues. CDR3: CASSIIPTVHHTEAFF. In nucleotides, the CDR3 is TGTGCCAGCAGCATCATACCGACAGTGCACCACACTGAAGCTTTCTTT.

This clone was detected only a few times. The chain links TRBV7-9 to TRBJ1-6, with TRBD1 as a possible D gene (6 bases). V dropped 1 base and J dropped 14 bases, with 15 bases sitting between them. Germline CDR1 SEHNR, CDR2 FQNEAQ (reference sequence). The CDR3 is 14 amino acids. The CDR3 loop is CASSLGQAASALHF. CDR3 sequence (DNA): TGTGCCAGCAGCTTAGGACAGGCGGCTTCGGCCCTCCACTTT.

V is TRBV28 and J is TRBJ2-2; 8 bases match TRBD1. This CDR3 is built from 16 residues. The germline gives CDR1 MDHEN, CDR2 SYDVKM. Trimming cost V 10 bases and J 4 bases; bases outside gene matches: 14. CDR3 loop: CATTGLGTGRTGELFF. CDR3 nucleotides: TGTGCCACCACCGGGTTAGGGACAGGACGCACCGGGGAGCTGTTTTTT.

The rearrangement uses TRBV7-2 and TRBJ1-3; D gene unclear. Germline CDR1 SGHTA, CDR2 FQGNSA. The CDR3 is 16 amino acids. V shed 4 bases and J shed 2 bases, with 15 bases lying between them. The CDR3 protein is CASSSAPGKTGNTIYF. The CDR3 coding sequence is TGTGCCAGCAGCTCGGCCCCCGGGAAGACTGGAAACACCATATATTTT.

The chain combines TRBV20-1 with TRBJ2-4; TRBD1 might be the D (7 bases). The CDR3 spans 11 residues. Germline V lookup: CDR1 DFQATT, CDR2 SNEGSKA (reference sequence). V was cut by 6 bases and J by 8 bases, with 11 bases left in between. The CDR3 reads CSAVRGDIQYF. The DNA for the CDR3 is TGCAGTGCAGTCAGGGGGGACATTCAGTACTTC.

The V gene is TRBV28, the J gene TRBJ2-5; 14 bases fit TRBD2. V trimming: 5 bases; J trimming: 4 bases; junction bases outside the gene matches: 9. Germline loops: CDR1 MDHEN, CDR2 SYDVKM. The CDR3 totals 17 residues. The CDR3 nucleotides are TGTGCCAGCAGTCCATCTCCGGGACTAGCGGGAGCAGAGACCCAGTACTTC. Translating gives CASSPSPGLAGAETQYF.

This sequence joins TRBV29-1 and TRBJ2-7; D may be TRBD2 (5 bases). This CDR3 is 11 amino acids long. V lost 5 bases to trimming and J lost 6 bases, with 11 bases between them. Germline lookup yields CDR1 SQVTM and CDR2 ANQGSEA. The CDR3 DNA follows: TGCAGCGTTCGTCTAGCAGTCGAGCAGTACTTC. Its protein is CSVRLAVEQYF.

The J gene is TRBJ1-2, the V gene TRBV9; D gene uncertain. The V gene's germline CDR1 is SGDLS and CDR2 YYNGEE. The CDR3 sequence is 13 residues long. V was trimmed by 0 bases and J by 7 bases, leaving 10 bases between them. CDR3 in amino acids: CASSVDGLGGYTF. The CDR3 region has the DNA TGTGCCAGCAGCGTAGACGGACTGGGTGGCTACACCTTC.

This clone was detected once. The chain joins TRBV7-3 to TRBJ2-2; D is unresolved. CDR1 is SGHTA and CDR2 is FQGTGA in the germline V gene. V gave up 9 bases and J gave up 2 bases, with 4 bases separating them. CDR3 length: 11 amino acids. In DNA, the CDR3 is TGTGCCAGTTCAAACACCGGGGAGCTGTTTTTT. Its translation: CASSNTGELFF.

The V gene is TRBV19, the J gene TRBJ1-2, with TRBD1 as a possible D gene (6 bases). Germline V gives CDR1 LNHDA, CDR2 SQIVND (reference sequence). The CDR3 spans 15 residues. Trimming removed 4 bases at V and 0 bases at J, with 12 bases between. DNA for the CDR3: TGTGCCAGTAGTAGGACAGTTAGACCTAACTATGGCTACACCTTC. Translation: CASSRTVRPNYGYTF.

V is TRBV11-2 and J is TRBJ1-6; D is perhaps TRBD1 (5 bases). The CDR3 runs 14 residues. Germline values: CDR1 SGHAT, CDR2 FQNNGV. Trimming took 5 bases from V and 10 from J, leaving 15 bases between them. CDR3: CASSDWGERSPLHF. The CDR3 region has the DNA TGTGCCAGCAGCGATTGGGGGGAGAGGTCACCCCTCCACTTT. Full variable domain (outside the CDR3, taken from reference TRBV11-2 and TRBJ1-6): EAGVAQSPRYKIIEKRQSVAFWCNPISGHATLYWYQQILGQGPKLLIQFQNNGVVDDSQLPKDRFSAERLKGVDSTLKIQPAKLEDSAVYLCASSDWGERSPLHFGNGTRLTVT.

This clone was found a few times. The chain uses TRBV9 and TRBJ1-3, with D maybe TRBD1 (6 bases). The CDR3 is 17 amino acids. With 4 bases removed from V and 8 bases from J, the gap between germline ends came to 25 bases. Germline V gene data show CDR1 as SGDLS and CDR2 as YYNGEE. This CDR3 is CASSPQNRASWMDTIYF. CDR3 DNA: TGTGCCAGCAGCCCACAAAACAGGGCTTCTTGGATGGACACCATATATTTT.

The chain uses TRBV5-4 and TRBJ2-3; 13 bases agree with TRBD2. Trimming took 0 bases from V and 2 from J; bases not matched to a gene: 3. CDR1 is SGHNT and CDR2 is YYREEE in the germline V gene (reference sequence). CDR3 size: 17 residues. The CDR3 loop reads CASSLGLAGGATDTQYF. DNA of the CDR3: TGTGCCAGCAGCTTGGGACTAGCGGGGGGAGCCACAGATACGCAGTATTTT.

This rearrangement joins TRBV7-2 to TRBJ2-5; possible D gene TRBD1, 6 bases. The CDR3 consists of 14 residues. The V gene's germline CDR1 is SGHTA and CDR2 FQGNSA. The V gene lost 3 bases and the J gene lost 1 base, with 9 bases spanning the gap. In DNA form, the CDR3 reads TGTGCCAGCAGCTTTCGACAGGTCCAAGAGACCCAGTACTTC. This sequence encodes CASSFRQVQETQYF.

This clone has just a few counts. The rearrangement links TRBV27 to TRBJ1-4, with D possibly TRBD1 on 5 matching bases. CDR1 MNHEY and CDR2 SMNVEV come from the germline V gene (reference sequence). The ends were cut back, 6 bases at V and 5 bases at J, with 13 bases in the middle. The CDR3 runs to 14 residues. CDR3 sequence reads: CASRNLGGNEKLFF. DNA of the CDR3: TGTGCCAGCAGAAACCTGGGGGGGAATGAAAAACTGTTTTTT. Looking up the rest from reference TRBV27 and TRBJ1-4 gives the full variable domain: EAQVTQNPRYLITVTGKKLTVTCSQNMNHEYMSWYRQDPGLGLRQIYYSMNVEVTDKGDVPEGYKVSRKEKRNFPLILESPSPNQTSLYFCASRNLGGNEKLFFGSGTQLSVL.

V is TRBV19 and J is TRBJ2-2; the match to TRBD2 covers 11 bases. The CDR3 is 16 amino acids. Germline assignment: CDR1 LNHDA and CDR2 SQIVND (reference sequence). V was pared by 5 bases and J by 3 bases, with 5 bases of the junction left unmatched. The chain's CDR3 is CASSGGTSGYTGELFF. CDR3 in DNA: TGTGCCAGTAGTGGTGGGACTAGCGGATACACCGGGGAGCTGTTTTTT.

This CDR3 reads CARSLGIAGQLETQYF. In nucleotides, the CDR3 is TGTGCCAGAAGCTTGGGGATAGCGGGGCAATTAGAGACCCAGTACTTC. The chain uses TRBV5-3 and TRBJ2-5, with TRBD2 matching over 8 bases. TRBV5-3 belongs to the ORF category, with a function that is uncertain. The CDR3 spans 16 residues. Trimming removed 0 bases from V and 4 bases from J; junction bases left unmatched: 8.

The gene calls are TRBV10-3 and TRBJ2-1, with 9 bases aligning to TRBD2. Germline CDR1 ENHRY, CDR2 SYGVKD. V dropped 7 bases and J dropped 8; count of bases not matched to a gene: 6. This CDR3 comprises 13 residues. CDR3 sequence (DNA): TGTGCCATCACCCCTAGCGGGAATGATGAGCAGTTCTTC. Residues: CAITPSGNDEQFF.

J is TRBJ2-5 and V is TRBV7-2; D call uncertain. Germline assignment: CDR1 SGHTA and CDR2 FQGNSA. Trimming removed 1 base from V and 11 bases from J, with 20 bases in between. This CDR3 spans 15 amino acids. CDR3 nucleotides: TGTGCCAGCAGCTTAGTAACGACCACGGCAGGTGAGCAGTACTTC. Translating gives CASSLVTTTAGEQYF.

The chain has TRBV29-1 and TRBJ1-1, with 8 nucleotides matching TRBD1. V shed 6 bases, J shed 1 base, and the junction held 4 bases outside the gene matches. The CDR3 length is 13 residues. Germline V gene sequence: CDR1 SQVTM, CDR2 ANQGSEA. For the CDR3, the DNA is TGCAGCGTAGGACAGGGCTCGAACACTGAAGCTTTCTTT. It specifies CSVGQGSNTEAFF.